The 18 T cell receptor beta chains presented below share a single source sample, sequenced in a study of T cells in women clearing cervical HPV infection. Data came from immunoSEQ multiplex PCR; TCRdb stores just in-frame clones and leaves some out. The sample table sets out 7,500 to 10,000 clones. Sequenced sample: blood buffy coat. Receptor source: a woman aged 18-70 years with a cervical HPV16 infection that either progressed to CIN3+ or cleared (not recorded which).

A word on this clone: The CDR3 end is not reached by the read, which stops 3 residues before it; the germline J gene fills it in. The chain joins TRBV4-2 to TRBJ2-7, with 12 bases aligning to TRBD1. CDR1 LGHNA and CDR2 YNFKEQ come from the germline V gene. There are 16 residues in the CDR3. The trim removed 0 bases at V and 5 bases at J, leaving 5 bases unmatched. Partial CDR3 DNA: TGTGCCAGCAGCCAAGATGGGGGGACAGGGGGCCACGAG. Amino acid sequence: CASSQDGGTGGHE. From start to end, the CDR3 is CASSQDGGTGGHEQYF.

By frequency, this clone is medium-sized. The read gets to within 3 residues of the CDR3 end, and the germline J gene fills in the rest. The chain couples TRBV19 to TRBJ2-3; 7 positions agree with TRBD1. Germline-derived CDR1 and CDR2 are LNHDA and SQIVND (reference sequence). CDR3 length: 16 amino acids. V was pared by 5 bases and J by 0 bases, with 8 bases of the junction left unmatched. The sequenced part of the CDR3 DNA is TGTGCCAGTAGTTCCATAGACAGGGCCAGCACAGATACG. Amino acid sequence: CASSSIDRASTDT. The full CDR3 sequence reads CASSSIDRASTDTQYF.

According to its frequency, this clone is medium-sized (0.01 to 0.1%). The read falls 3 residues short of the CDR3 end, and the missing part is taken from the germline J gene. The chain uses TRBV7-2 and TRBJ2-3; D ambiguous. Trimming pared 4 bases from V and 3 bases from J, leaving 8 bases between. The CDR3 is 13 amino acids. CDR1 and CDR2 from the germline V gene are SGHTA and FQGNSA. The sequenced CDR3 bases are TGTGCCAGCAGCTCCCAGGCGACAGATACG. This gives the protein CASSSQATDT. The entire CDR3 reads CASSSQATDTQYF.

Regarding this clone: The read ends 3 residues shy of where the CDR3 ends; the end is completed using the germline J gene. The rearrangement joins TRBV12-5 to TRBJ1-3, with D perhaps TRBD1 (6 bases). Per germline, CDR1 LGHNT and CDR2 FRNRAP. The CDR3 is 14 residues long. Trimming took 4 bases from V and 2 from J, leaving 9 bases between them. The CDR3 is CASGSTGTGNTIYF. CDR3 bases read: TGTGCTAGTGGTTCAACAGGGACTGGAAACACC.

Turning to this clone: Coverage ceases 3 residues before the CDR3 finishes, and the germline J gene fills in the end. This chain uses TRBV19 with TRBJ2-4; possible D gene TRBD1, 5 bases. Germline CDR1 is LNHDA and CDR2 is SQIVND (reference sequence). CDR3 length: 13 residues. The CDR3 reads CASAMQGNYGQYF. Partial CDR3 DNA: TGTGCCAGCGCTATGCAGGGTAACTATGGT.

With regard to this clone: From the germline J gene comes the end of the CDR3, since the read stops 3 residues before it. The V and J genes are TRBV10-1 and TRBJ2-3, with 7 nucleotides matching TRBD2. The CDR3 runs 14 residues. Germline CDR1 and CDR2: WNHNN and SYGVQD (reference sequence). J gave up 8 bases and V 11 bases, and 16 bases lay outside the gene matches. The CDR3 loop reads CAPGREFTVGTQYF. Incomplete CDR3 DNA: TGCGCCCCGGGGAGGGAGTTCACGGTCGGTACG.

Concerning this clone: The read finishes 3 residues shy of the CDR3 end, and the germline J gene is used to complete it. V gene TRBV12-3 or TRBV12-4 combines with J gene TRBJ2-1, with TRBD2 matching over 8 bases. This CDR3 comprises 14 residues. The V segment lost 4 bases and the J segment 2 bases; nucleotides outside the gene matches: 1. Incomplete CDR3 DNA: TGTGCCAGCAGTTCGGGGGGGCCCTACAATGAG. It specifies CASSSGGPYNE. The full CDR3 sequence reads CASSSGGPYNEQFF.

Note on this clone: The read gets to within 3 residues of the CDR3 end, and the germline J gene fills in the rest. V gene TRBV11-1 combines with J gene TRBJ2-3; TRBD1 aligns across 9 bases. The germline V gene encodes CDR1 SGHAT and CDR2 FQDESV (reference sequence). The CDR3 length is 15 residues. CDR3 bases read: TGTGCCAGCAGCTTCTCCGGGACAGGGCAAGAGACG. Protein: CASSFSGTGQET. The CDR3 in its entirety is CASSFSGTGQETQYF.

About this clone: The read is 3 residues too short to cover the CDR3 end, so that end is filled in from the germline J gene. This chain joins TRBV20-1 and TRBJ2-5; possible D gene TRBD2, 6 bases. Between the trimmed V and J ends, which lost 4 bases and 4 bases, there was a span of 10 bases. Germline V gene sequence: CDR1 DFQATT, CDR2 SNEGSKA (reference sequence). This CDR3 comprises 12 residues. This CDR3 reads CSATGTSETQYF. The covered CDR3 bases are TGCAGTGCTACTGGGACTTCAGAGACC.

Of note for this clone: The read finishes 3 residues shy of the CDR3 end, and the germline J gene is used to complete it. This rearrangement joins TRBV20-1 to TRBJ1-1, with D unclear. The CDR3 covers 14 residues. Per germline, CDR1 DFQATT and CDR2 SNEGSKA (reference sequence). V lost 1 base and J lost 0, with 9 bases in between. Incomplete CDR3 DNA: TGCAGTGCTAGAGTGGGTAGCTTGAACACTGAA. Its protein product is CSARVGSLNTE. The entire CDR3 reads CSARVGSLNTEAFF.

Note on this clone: Coverage ceases 3 residues before the CDR3 finishes, and the germline J gene fills in the end. This chain links TRBV18 with TRBJ2-3; D gene uncertain. This CDR3 has 15 amino acids. CDR1 is KGHSH and CDR2 is LQKENI in the germline V gene. With 3 bases removed from V and 2 bases from J, the gap between germline ends came to 12 bases. The sequenced CDR3 bases are TGTGCCAGCTCACCCCCTTCTGGCACCACAGATACG. The encoded protein is CASSPPSGTTDT. The CDR3, in full, reads CASSPPSGTTDTQYF.

With respect to this clone: The observed sequence ends 3 residues before the CDR3 terminus, with the missing tail filled in from the germline J gene. The J gene is TRBJ1-2, the V gene TRBV7-9; a weak D match, TRBD1 (5 bases). This CDR3 region has 14 residues. The germline V and J ends were trimmed by 4 bases and 6 bases, with 15 bases remaining between them. In germline, CDR1 is SEHNR, CDR2 FQNEAQ (reference sequence). Incomplete CDR3 DNA: TGTGCCAGCAGCTCCGCCTACAGGATTAATGGC. Translating it yields CASSSAYRING. The CDR3, in full, reads CASSSAYRINGYTF.

To note about this clone: The sequenced fragment ends 3 residues before the CDR3 boundary, so the rest is inferred from the germline J gene. The chain joins TRBV19 to TRBJ1-2; TRBD1 matches at 8 bases. The CDR3 length is 16 residues. Germline CDR1 LNHDA, CDR2 SQIVND (reference sequence). The CDR3 DNA, read in part, is TGTGCCAGTAGTATAGATCTGGGGACAGGCTACAATGAC. This translates into CASSIDLGTGYND. The CDR3 in full is CASSIDLGTGYNDYTF.

On this clone itself: The sequenced fragment ends 3 residues before the CDR3 boundary, so the rest is inferred from the germline J gene. The chain combines TRBV20-1 with TRBJ2-7; 8 nucleotides align to TRBD1. CDR1 and CDR2 (germline): DFQATT, SNEGSKA (reference sequence). There are 14 residues in the CDR3. With V trimmed by 0 bases and J by 4 bases, 5 bases remained unmatched. The CDR3 protein is CSARDRTGTYEQYF. The CDR3 DNA, read in part, is TGCAGTGCTAGAGATCGGACAGGGACGTACGAG.

On this clone itself: The CDR3 is cut off 3 residues early in the read; its end comes from the germline J gene. This chain links TRBV19 with TRBJ1-1; TRBD1 might be the D (6 bases). V shed 6 bases and J shed 0 bases, with 14 bases lying between them. The germline V gene encodes CDR1 LNHDA and CDR2 SQIVND (reference sequence). This CDR3 is 15 amino acids long. The sequenced CDR3 bases are TGTGCCAGTAGATTACAGGGTTCCCTGAACACTGAA. It encodes CASRLQGSLNTE. The full-length CDR3 reads as CASRLQGSLNTEAFF.

CDR3 DNA (partial): TGTGCCAGCAGCAGCCAGGGACTAACCTACGAG. Its translation is CASSSQGLTYE. The complete CDR3 reads CASSSQGLTYEQYF. This chain joins TRBV5-5 and TRBJ2-7, with 7 bases fitting TRBD2. The read stops 3 residues short of the end of the CDR3; the missing end is completed from the germline J gene. The CDR3 is 14 residues long. V trimming: 4 bases; J trimming: 2 bases; junction bases outside the gene matches: 6. CDR1 SGHKS and CDR2 YYEKEE come from the germline V gene (reference sequence).

As to this clone: Read data end 3 residues before the CDR3 end; the end is taken from the germline J gene. The rearrangement links TRBV2 to TRBJ1-2; D perhaps matches TRBD1 (5 bases). Germline CDR1 SNHLY, CDR2 FYNNEI. The CDR3 loop spans 15 amino acids. The sequenced part of the CDR3 DNA is TGTGCCAGCAGTGGCGCAGGGAGTTCCTCCTACGAC. It encodes CASSGAGSSSYD. The full CDR3 protein reads CASSGAGSSSYDYTF.

Frequency places this clone as medium-sized (0.01 to 0.1%). The read finishes 3 residues shy of the CDR3 end, and the germline J gene is used to complete it. The chain couples TRBV11-3 to TRBJ2-3; 7 positions match TRBD1. Germline assignment: CDR1 SGHNT and CDR2 YENEEA. V lost 3 bases to trimming and J lost 4 bases; unmatched junction nucleotides: 1. This CDR3 spans 13 amino acids. The DNA read from the CDR3 is TGTGCCAGCAGCTTCGGACAGGCAGATACG. Translation: CASSFGQADT. The CDR3 as a whole reads CASSFGQADTQYF.